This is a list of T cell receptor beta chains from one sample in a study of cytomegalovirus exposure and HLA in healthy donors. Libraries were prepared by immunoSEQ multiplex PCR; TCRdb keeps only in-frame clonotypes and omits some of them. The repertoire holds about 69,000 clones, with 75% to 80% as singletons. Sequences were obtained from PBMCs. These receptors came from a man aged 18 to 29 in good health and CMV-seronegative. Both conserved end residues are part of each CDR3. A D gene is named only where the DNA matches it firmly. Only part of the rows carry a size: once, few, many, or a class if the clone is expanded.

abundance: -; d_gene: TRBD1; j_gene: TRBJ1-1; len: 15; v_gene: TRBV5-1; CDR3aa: CASSLRQGRGTEAFF
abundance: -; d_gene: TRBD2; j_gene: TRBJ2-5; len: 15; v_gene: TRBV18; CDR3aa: CASSPHLGGEETQYF
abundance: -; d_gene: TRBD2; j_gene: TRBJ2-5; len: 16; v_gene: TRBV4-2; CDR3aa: CASSQVTSGGQETQYF
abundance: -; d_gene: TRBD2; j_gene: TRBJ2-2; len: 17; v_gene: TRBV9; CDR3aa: CASSVLAWGGETGELFF
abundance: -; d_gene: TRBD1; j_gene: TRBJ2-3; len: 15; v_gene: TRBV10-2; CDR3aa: CASSESTGWGDTQYF
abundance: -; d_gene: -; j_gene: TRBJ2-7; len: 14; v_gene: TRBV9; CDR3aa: CASSVAPGAYEQYF
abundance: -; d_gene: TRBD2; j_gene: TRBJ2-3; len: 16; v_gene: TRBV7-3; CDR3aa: CASSLGLAGSTDTQYF
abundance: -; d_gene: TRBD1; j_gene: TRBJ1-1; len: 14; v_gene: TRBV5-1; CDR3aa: CASSAQGGETEAFF
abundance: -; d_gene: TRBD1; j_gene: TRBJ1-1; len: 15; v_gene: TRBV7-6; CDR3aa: CASSLGGAQNTEAFF
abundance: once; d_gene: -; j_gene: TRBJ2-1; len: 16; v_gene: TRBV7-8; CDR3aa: CASSVLGRPSGTEQFF
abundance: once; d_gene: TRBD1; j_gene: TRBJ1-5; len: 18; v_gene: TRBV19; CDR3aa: CASSPGDRGKVGNQPQHF
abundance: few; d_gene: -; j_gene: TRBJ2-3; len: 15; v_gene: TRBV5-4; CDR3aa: CASSLGHHPTDTQYF
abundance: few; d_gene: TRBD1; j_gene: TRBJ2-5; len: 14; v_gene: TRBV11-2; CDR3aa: CASSPRTGQETQYF
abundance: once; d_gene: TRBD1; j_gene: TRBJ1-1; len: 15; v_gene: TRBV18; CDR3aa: CASSLPGTANTEAFF
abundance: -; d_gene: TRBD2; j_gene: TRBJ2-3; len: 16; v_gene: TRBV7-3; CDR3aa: CASSRGLAGTTDTQYF
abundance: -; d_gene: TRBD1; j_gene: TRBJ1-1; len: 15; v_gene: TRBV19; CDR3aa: CATKTGDSEGTEAFF
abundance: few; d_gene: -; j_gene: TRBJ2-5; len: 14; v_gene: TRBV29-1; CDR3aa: CSVEEWSEGETQYF
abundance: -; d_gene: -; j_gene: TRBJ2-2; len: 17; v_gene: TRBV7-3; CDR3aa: CASSLNGGETNTGELFF
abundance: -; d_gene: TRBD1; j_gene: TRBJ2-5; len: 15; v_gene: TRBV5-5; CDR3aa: CASSLEGAGGETQYF
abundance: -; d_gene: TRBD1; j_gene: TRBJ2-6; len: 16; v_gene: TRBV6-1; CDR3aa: CASSGRQGTGANVLTF
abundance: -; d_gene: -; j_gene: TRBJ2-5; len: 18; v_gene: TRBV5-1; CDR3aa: CASSLAMAVRGAQETQYF
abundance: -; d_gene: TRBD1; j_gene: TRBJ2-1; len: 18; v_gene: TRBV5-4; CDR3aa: CASSTQTGSRSSYNEQFF
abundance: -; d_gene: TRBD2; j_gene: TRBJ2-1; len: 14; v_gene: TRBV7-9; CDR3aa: CASSLEGTNNEQFF
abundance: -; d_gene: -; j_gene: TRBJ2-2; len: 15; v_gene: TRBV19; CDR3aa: CASSYGQGYTGELFF
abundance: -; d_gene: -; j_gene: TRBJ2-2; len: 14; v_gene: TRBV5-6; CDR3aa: CASSLWESTGELFF
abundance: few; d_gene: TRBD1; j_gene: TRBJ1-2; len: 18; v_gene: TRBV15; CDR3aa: CATSRDLYRDRDADGYTF
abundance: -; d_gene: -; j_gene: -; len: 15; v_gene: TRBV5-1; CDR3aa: CASSIGGSTTYEQYF
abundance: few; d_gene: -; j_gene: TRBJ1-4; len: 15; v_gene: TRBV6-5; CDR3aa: CASSLAGVGREKLFF
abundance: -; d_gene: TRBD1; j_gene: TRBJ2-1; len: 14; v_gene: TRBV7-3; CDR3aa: CASSSGQGANEQFF
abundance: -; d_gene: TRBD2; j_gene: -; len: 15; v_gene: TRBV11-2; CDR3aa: CASSSKITSGYEQYF
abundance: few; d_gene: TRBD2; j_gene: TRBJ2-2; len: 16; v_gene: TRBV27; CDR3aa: CASSLAGGPGTGELFF
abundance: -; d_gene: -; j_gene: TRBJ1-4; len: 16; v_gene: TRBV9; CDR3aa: CASSVAAGGIEEKLFF
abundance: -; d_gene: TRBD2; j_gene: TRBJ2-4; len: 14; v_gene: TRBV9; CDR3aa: CASSPGTRQNIQYF
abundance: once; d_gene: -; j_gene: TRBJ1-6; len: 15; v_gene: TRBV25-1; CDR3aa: CASSDVGSYNSPLHF
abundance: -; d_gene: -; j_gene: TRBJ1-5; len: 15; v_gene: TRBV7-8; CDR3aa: CASSGRGGDNQPQHF
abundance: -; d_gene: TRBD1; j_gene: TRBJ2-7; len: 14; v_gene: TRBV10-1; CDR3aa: CASSDDGRTGGLWF
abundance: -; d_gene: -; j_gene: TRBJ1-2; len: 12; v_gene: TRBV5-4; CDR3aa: CASSSRNYGYTF
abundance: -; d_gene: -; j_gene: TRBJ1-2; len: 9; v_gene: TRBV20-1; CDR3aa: CSANMGCTF